This record covers a single T cell receptor (beta chain). This clone was found once. No cognate antigen has been identified for it. Nothing much larger sits one base from this clone, and base qualities are not available. Collaborating institutions collected whole blood in K2EDTA tubes following their own protocols. For TCRbeta analysis, collaborator samples were shipped as frozen whole blood, as isolated PBMCs, or as DNA extracted from either sample type. The immunoSEQ Assay, a bias-controlled multiplex PCR, was used to amplify TCRbeta CDR3 regions from genomic DNA. The authors' analysis ran thus. The number of nucleated cells in each sample was estimated by amplification of reference gene primers within the assay. To quantify the absolute abundance of each unique TCRbeta CDR3 rearrangement, sequence reads were collapsed and filtered. For each sample, productive Simpson clonality was calculated as the square root of Simpson's diversity index across productive rearrangements. This immuneACCESS table, as held by TCRdb, lists in-frame sequences with V and J called but not all clones. Of the missing ones, under half trace to an unresolved V gene in checked studies; the others have no known cause. Clonal size and the V and J genes are those of that table, whereas D and trimming came from the DNA. Across this sample there are around 150,000 clones, with approximately 83% seen only once. The top ten clones comprise approximately 3.5% of the sample.

The data belong to a study of blood T cell repertoires in COVID-19 (TCRdb year 2020). General notes on the study: Collaborator samples came from the United States, Italy and Spain and covered acute and convalescent phases of COVID-19. A freely available public database, intended as a resource for researchers studying the immune response to SARS-CoV-2, is where the repertoires were released. Nearly every sample came with metadata listing a de-identified subject ID, COVID-19 status, age in years and sex. Subjects who had been exposed to COVID-19, were actively infected with it, or had recovered from it provided the deeply sampled blood TCRbeta repertoires that made up the dataset. The material from the prospective study consisted of cDNA or gDNA derived from T cells, B-cell-depleted T cells, or PBMCs. Samples were obtained from the ongoing ImmuneRACE study (first 160 participants) and from roughly 1,300 subjects provided by 6 global collaborators. HLA class I and class II types, where available, came from metadata supplied by the sample provider rather than from assay-based typing. Broader findings and caveats from the paper: The quantity of clinical and demographic metadata differed by source and by participant and was supplied without curation.

Reading the germline V gene gives CDR1 KGHSH and CDR2 LQKENI. The CDR3 runs 13 amino acids, cysteine and phenylalanine included. Only CDR3 DNA remains: 39 bases, in frame from the first base. The germline V and J ends show losses of 8 bases and 8 bases respectively, and no gene match explains 6 bases of the junction. The TCR comes from a man aged 65-85 years with acute or convalescent COVID-19. The sample taken for sequencing was peripheral blood. The rearrangement combines TRBV18 with TRBJ2-1; 10 central nucleotides agree with TRBD2. The CDR3 in this case is CASLAGDQDEQFF. The nucleotides are TGTGCCAGCCTAGCGGGAGATCAAGATGAGCAGTTCTTC.